This T cell receptor beta chain was captured in a study of blood T cell repertoires in COVID-19. Study in general: Whether acute or convalescent, the COVID-19 samples came from the United States, Italy and Spain. PBMCs, B-cell-depleted T cells, or T cells provided the cDNA or gDNA that made up the material.

The CDR3 covers 19 residues. Sequenced by immunoSEQ multiplex PCR; TCRdb stores in-frame clones only, minus some. Of roughly 150,000 clones detected, roughly nine tenths appear once; the ten largest clones hold roughly 13%. The receptor comes from a man between 18 and 29 years old with COVID-19, enrolled during active disease. This chain links TRBV21-1 with TRBJ2-1; TRBD1, the table's D call, lacks a check against the DNA. TRBV21-1 is given as a pseudogene. Sequencing was carried out using peripheral blood. This CDR3 reads CASSNLGGARPRLYNEQFF. The CDR3 DNA sequence: TGTGCCAGCAGCAATTTAGGGGGTGCGCGACCTCGCCTCTACAATGAGCAGTTCTTC.